The clone carrying this T cell receptor beta chain was observed many times. Its antigen is not identified. Amplification of TCR beta CDR3 regions was performed using RNA transcripts as template. TCR CDR3 regions were first amplified by RT-PCR with HTBI primers. Using its own MiXCR run on the multiplex PCR reads, TCRdb lists one record per CDR3 protein. The table lists 650,000 to 700,000 distinct CDR3 sequences, 15% to 20% of them singletons. These data come from a study of T cells in Graves' hyperthyroidism and ophthalmopathy. Study-level information: The initial diagnosis was the point when peripheral blood was collected, ahead of any treatment. Study results and limitations: Stable hyperthyroidism was separated from ophthalmopathy by a model based on 13 V-J features. Blood shared most expanded thyroid clonotypes above 0.001.

Using over 8.5 ml of fresh peripheral blood, PBMCs were prepared. The clonotype was recovered from a man aged 50 or older with Graves' hyperthyroidism. The sequenced sample consisted of blood.

This CDR3 is CASRPTGNSGNTIYF. Written as DNA, the CDR3 is TGTGCCAGCAGACCAACAGGGAACTCTGGAAACACCATATATTTT. The genes are TRBV6-1 and TRBJ1-3; possible D gene TRBD1, 6 bases. The CDR3 sequence is 15 residues long. The ends were cut back, 6 bases at V and 0 bases at J, with 12 bases in the middle. Germline CDR1 is MNHNS and CDR2 is SASEGT.